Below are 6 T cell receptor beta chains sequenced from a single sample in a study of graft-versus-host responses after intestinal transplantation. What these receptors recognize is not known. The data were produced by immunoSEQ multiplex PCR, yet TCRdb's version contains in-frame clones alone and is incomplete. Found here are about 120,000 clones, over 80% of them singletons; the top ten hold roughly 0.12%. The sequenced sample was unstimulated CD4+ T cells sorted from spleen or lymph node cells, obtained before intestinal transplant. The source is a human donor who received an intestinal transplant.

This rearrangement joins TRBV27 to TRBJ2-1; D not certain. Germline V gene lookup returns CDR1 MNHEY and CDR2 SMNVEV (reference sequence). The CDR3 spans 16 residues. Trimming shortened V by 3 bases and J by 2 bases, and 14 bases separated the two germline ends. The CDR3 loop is CASSFLGIPAYNEQFF. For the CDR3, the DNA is TGTGCCAGCAGTTTTCTTGGGATTCCCGCCTACAATGAGCAGTTCTTC.

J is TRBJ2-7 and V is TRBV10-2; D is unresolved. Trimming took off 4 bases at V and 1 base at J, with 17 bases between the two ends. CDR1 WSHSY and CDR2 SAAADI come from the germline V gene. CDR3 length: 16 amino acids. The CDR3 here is CASSVGAPSLSYEQYF. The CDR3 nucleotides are TGCGCCAGCAGTGTTGGAGCACCAAGCCTTTCCTACGAGCAGTACTTC.

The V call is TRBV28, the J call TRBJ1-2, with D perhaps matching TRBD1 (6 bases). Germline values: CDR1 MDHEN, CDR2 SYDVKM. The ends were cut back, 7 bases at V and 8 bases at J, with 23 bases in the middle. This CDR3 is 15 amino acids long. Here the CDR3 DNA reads TGTGCCAGCACAGTTTACGGGGTACAGGGAGAGGGCTACACCTTC. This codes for CASTVYGVQGEGYTF.

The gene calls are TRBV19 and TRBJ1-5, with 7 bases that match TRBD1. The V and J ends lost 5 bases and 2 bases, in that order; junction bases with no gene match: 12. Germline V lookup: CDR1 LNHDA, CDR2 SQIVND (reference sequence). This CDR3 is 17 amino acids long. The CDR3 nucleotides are TGTGCCAGTAGTCCCCTACCGACAGGGAAGCGCAATCAGCCCCAGCATTTT. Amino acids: CASSPLPTGKRNQPQHF. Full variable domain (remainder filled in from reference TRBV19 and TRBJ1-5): DGGITQSPKYLFRKEGQNVTLSCEQNLNHDAMYWYRQDPGQGLRLIYYSQIVNDFQKGDIAEGYSVSREKKESFPLTVTSAQKNPTAFYLCASSPLPTGKRNQPQHFGDGTRLSIL.

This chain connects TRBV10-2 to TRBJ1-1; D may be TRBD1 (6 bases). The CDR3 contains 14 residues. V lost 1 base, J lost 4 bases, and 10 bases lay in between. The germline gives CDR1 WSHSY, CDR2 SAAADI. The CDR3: CASSEYGGVTEAFF. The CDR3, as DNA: TGCGCCAGCAGTGAGTATGGGGGCGTCACTGAAGCTTTCTTT.

CDR3: CAITRWGVGSVYEQYF. The CDR3 coding sequence is TGTGCCATCACTCGGTGGGGAGTGGGGAGTGTTTACGAGCAGTACTTC. This chain links TRBV28 with TRBJ2-7, with TRBD2 as a possible D gene (5 bases). Trimming pared 10 bases from V and 4 bases from J, leaving 26 bases between. Germline V gives CDR1 MDHEN, CDR2 SYDVKM. There are 16 residues in the CDR3.